The clone carrying this T cell receptor (beta chain) was detected only once. Its target is not known. The data derive from a study of OX40 agonist ivuxolimab in advanced cancers. Study background: Partial response was recorded in three patients: one hepatocellular carcinoma and two cutaneous melanoma cases.

Whole-study findings and limits: The 0.1-3.0 mg/kg partial responders had among the lowest clonal expansion.

Systemic immunosuppression or a history of autoimmune disease excluded patients. Trimming shortened V by 0 bases and J by 5 bases, and 10 bases separated the two germline ends. The CDR3 sequence is 14 residues long. CDR1 and CDR2 (germline): KGHSH, LQKENI. This table comes from immunoSEQ multiplex PCR, and its TCRdb copy is limited to in-frame clones, with some not included. Of around 90,000 clones in the sample, about 90% were seen once. The V gene is TRBV18, the J gene TRBJ1-1, with D perhaps matching TRBD1 (6 bases). This receptor was taken from an adult with an advanced solid tumor such as melanoma, head and neck, liver or kidney cancer. The specimen was CD4+ or CD8+ T cells sorted from blood, collected in a trial of the OX40 agonist ivuxolimab. The CDR3 loop reads CASSPPTGFTEAFF. The CDR3, as DNA: TGTGCCAGCTCACCACCGACAGGTTTTACTGAAGCTTTCTTT.